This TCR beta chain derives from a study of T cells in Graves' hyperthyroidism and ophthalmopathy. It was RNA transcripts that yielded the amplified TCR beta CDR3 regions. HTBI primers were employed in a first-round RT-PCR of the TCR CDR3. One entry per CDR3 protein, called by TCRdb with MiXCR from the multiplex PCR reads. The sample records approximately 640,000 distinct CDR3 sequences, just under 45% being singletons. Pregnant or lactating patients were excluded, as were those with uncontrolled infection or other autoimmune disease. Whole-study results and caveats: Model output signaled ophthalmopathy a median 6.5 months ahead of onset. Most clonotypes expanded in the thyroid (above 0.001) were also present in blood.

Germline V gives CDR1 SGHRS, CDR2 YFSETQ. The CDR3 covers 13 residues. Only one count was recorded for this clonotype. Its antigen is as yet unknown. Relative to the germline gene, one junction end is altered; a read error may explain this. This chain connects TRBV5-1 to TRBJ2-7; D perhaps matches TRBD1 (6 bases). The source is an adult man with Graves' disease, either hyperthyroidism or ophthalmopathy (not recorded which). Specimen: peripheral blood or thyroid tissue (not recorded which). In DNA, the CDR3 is TGCGCCAGCAGCTTGGGGACAGCCTACGGGCAGTACTTC. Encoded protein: CASSLGTAYGQYF. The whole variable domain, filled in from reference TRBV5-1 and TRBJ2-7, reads KAGVTQTPRYLIKTRGQQVTLSCSPISGHRSVSWYQQTPGQGLQFLFEYFSETQRNKGNFPGRFSGRQFSNSRSEMNVSTLELGDSALYLCASSLGTAYGQYFGPGTRLTVT.